This T cell receptor beta chain was captured by sequencing in a study of blood T cell repertoires in COVID-19. The CDR3 runs 15 residues. The V and J ends lost 2 bases and 5 bases, in that order; junction bases with no gene match: 4. Germline CDR1 is KGHSH and CDR2 is LQKENI. The table came from immunoSEQ multiplex PCR; TCRdb's copy has only in-frame clones and leaves some out. The sample has under 150,000 clones; about 70% are singletons. In its sample, this clone ranks as medium-sized. The chain employs TRBV18 and TRBJ1-4; 8 positions agree with TRBD1. The sequencing sample was made of peripheral blood. The TCR originated in a man aged 80 or over with acute or convalescent COVID-19. The chain's CDR3 is CASSPFNRGNEKLFF. DNA of the CDR3: TGTGCCAGCTCACCATTTAACAGGGGGAATGAAAAACTGTTTTTT. The full variable domain, rest sourced from reference TRBV18 and TRBJ1-4, is NAGVMQNPRHLVRRRGQEARLRCSPMKGHSHVYWYRQLPEEGLKFMVYLQKENIIDESGMPKERFSAEFPKEGPSILRIQQVVRGDSAAYFCASSPFNRGNEKLFFGSGTQLSVL.